Below, 11 T cell receptor beta chains from the same sample are listed, as sequenced in a study of blood T cells in healthy people across ages. Alongside a J-beta primer mix, a sample-barcoded 5' primer served in a second PCR lasting 7 to 11 cycles. TCRdb recomputed calls from the 5' RACE reads with MiXCR, one row per CDR3 protein. Among about 1 million distinct CDR3 sequences listed, almost 25% were seen once. This sample was shared with a second study, whose subject was T cells of mothers and their children.

Specimen: blood. The source is a girl under 10 years old in good health.

This clonotype was seen many times. The chain combines TRBV7-9 with TRBJ2-5; 8 bases match TRBD1. The germline gives CDR1 SEHNR, CDR2 FQNEAQ (reference sequence). The CDR3 has 14 amino acids. V shed 5 bases and J 1 base; nucleotides not matched to a gene: 3. The CDR3 region has the DNA TGTGCCAGCAGCATACAGGGGGGCCAAGAGACCCAGTACTTC. Translated: CASSIQGGQETQYF.

The chain combines TRBV6-5 with TRBJ2-5; 10 bases fit TRBD2. CDR3 length: 15 amino acids. Trimming cost V 6 bases and J 3 bases; bases outside gene matches: 7. Germline CDR1 MNHEY, CDR2 SVGAGI. The CDR3 here is CASSATGTSEETQYF. The CDR3, as DNA: TGTGCCAGCAGCGCTACCGGGACTAGCGAAGAGACCCAGTACTTC.

CDR3 nucleotide sequence: TGTGCCAGCAGTTCTCGACTAGCCTACGAGCAGTACTTC. Translation gives CASSSRLAYEQYF. The chain links TRBV28 to TRBJ2-7; maybe TRBD2 (6 bases). Germline V gives CDR1 MDHEN, CDR2 SYDVKM. Trimming pared 4 bases from V and 2 bases from J, leaving 9 bases between. The CDR3 consists of 13 residues.

This clonotype was detected a few times. V is TRBV28 and J is TRBJ1-4, with no clear D. Germline V CDR1 and CDR2: MDHEN, SYDVKM. CDR3 length equals 13 residues. The ends were cut back, 7 bases at V and 3 bases at J, with 9 bases in the middle. This CDR3 is CASTGSANEKLFF. CDR3 coding DNA: TGTGCCAGCACCGGGTCGGCTAATGAAAAACTGTTTTTT. Full variable domain (rest looked up from reference TRBV28 and TRBJ1-4): DVKVTQSSRYLVKRTGEKVFLECVQDMDHENMFWYRQDPGLGLRLIYFSYDVKMKEKGDIPEGYSVSREKKERFSLILESASTNQTSMYLCASTGSANEKLFFGSGTQLSVL.

V is TRBV4-1 and J is TRBJ2-5; perhaps TRBD2 as D (5 bases). The CDR3 runs 14 residues. Germline V gives CDR1 MGHRA, CDR2 YSYEKL. V gave up 0 bases and J gave up 4 bases, with 9 bases separating them. This chain's CDR3 is CASSQEFEGETQYF. The DNA of the CDR3 is TGCGCCAGCAGCCAAGAATTCGAGGGAGAGACCCAGTACTTC.

The V and J genes are TRBV6-1 and TRBJ2-1; 16 nucleotides agree with TRBD2. J was trimmed by 7 bases and V by 6 bases; bases with no gene match: 9. CDR1 and CDR2 (germline): MNHNS, SASEGT. The CDR3 covers 17 residues. The DNA of the CDR3 is TGTGCCAGCAGCCAGGGACTAGCGGGGGGGCCGGGGAATGAGCAGTTCTTC. Amino acids: CASSQGLAGGPGNEQFF.

DNA of the CDR3: TGCGCCAGCAGTCGGACTAGCGGGGCTGAAGAGCAGTACTTC. This sequence encodes CASSRTSGAEEQYF. The J gene is TRBJ2-7, the V gene TRBV4-1; TRBD2 matches at 12 bases. The CDR3 has 14 amino acids. CDR1 and CDR2 from the germline V gene are MGHRA and YSYEKL. Losses at the gene ends were 6 bases for V and 7 bases for J; bases not matched to a gene: 7.

The chain joins TRBV7-2 to TRBJ2-1; 11 bases are a match to TRBD2. V lost 3 bases and J lost 4; bases outside the gene matches: 2. Germline V lookup: CDR1 SGHTA, CDR2 FQGNSA. The CDR3 is 15 amino acids. The CDR3 reads CASSFTSGSYNEQFF. The DNA of the CDR3 is TGTGCCAGCAGCTTTACTAGCGGGAGTTACAATGAGCAGTTCTTC.

V gene TRBV29-1 combines with J gene TRBJ2-7; D remains unclear. V gave up 5 bases and J gave up 2 bases, with 10 bases separating them. CDR1 and CDR2 (germline): SQVTM, ANQGSEA. The CDR3 spans 12 residues. Here the CDR3 reads CSVKGPPYEQYF. CDR3 sequence (DNA): TGCAGCGTTAAGGGTCCTCCCTACGAGCAGTACTTC.

This clonotype occurred a few times. The chain combines TRBV29-1 with TRBJ2-7; D not certain. V was clipped by 2 bases and J by 1 base, with 6 bases between them. The CDR3 sequence is 12 residues long. Germline values: CDR1 SQVTM, CDR2 ANQGSEA. The CDR3 sequence is CSVESTSYEQYF. In DNA form, the CDR3 reads TGCAGCGTTGAATCGACGTCCTACGAGCAGTACTTC.

The rearrangement uses TRBV9 and TRBJ2-5, with TRBD2 identical over 7 bases. The end of the DNA is better explained by TRBJ2-1, so the J call may be wrong. The germline CDR1 and CDR2 sequences are SGDLS and YYNGEE. This CDR3 contains 15 residues. The CDR3 DNA reads TGTGCCAGCAGCGTAGTGGCTAGCGGCGGTAATGAGCAGTTCTTC. Its protein is CASSVVASGGNEQFF.